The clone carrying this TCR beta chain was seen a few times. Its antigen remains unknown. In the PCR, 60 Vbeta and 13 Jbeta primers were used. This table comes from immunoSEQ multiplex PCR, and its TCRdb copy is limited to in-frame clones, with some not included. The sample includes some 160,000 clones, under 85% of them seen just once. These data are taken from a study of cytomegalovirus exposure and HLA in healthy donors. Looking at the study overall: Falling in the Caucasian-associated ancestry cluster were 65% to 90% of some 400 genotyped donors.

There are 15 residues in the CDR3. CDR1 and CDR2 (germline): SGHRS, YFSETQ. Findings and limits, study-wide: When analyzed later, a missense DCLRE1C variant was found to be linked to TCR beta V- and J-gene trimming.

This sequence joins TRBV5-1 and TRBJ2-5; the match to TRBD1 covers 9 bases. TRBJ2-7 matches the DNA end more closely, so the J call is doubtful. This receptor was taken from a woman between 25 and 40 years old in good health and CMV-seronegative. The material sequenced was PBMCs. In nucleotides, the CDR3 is TGCGCCAGCAGCTTGCAGGCGGACAGGGGTTACGAGCAGTACTTC. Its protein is CASSLQADRGYEQYF.